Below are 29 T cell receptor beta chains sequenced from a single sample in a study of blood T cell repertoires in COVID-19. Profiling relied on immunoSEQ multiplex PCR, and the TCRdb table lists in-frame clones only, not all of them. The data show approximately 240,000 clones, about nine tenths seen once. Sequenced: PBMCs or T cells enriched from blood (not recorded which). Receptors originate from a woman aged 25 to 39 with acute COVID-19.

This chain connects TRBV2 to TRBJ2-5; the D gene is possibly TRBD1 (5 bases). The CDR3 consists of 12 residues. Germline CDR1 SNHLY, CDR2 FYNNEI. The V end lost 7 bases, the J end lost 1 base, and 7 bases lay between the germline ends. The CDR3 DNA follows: TGTGCCAGCAACAGGATCCAAGAGACCCAGTACTTC. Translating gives CASNRIQETQYF.

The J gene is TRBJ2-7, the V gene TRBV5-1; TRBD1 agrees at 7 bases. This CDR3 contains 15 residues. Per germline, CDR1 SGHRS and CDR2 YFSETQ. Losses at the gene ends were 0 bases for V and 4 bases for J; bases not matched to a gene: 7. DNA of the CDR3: TGCGCCAGCAGCTTGGAAAGGGGACAGAATTACGAGCAGTACTTC. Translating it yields CASSLERGQNYEQYF.

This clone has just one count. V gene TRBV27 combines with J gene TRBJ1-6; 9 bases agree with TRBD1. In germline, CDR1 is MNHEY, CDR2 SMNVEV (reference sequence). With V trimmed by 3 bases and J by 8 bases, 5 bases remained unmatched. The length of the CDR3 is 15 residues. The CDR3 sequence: CASSFGQGTDSPLHF. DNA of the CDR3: TGTGCCAGCAGTTTCGGACAGGGGACAGATTCACCCCTCCACTTT.

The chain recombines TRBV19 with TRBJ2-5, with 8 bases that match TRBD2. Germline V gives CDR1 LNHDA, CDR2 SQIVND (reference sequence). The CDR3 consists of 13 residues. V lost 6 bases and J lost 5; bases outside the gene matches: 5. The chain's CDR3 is CASRGLALETQYF. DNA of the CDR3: TGTGCCAGTAGAGGACTAGCTCTGGAGACCCAGTACTTC.

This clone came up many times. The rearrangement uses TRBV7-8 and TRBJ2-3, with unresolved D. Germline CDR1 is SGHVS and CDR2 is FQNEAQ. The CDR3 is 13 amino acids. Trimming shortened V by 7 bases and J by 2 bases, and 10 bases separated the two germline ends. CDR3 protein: CASTVVDTDTQYF. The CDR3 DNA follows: TGTGCCAGCACGGTGGTCGACACAGATACGCAGTATTTT.

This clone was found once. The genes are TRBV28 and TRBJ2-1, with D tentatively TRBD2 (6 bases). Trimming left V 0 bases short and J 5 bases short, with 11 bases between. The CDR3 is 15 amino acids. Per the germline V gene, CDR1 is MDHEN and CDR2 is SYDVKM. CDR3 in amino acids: CASSLWGGGDNEQFF. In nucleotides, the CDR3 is TGTGCCAGCAGTTTATGGGGTGGCGGGGACAATGAGCAGTTCTTC.

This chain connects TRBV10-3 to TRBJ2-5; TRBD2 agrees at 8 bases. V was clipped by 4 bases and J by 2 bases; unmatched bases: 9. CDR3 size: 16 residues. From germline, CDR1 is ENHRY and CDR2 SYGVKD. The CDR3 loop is CAISGSRTSTQETQYF. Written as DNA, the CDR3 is TGTGCCATCAGTGGGTCGAGGACTAGCACACAAGAGACCCAGTACTTC.

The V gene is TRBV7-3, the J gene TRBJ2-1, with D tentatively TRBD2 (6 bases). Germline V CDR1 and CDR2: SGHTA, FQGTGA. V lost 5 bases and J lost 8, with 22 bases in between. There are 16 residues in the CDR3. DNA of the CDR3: TGTGCCAGCAGCGCCGGACACTCCGGGAGAGTATATGAGCAGTTCTTC. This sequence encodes CASSAGHSGRVYEQFF. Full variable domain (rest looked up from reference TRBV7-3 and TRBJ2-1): GAGVSQTPSNKVTEKGKYVELRCDPISGHTALYWYRQSLGQGPEFLIYFQGTGAADDSGLPNDRFFAVRPEGSVSTLKIQRTERGDSAVYLCASSAGHSGRVYEQFFGPGTRLTVL.

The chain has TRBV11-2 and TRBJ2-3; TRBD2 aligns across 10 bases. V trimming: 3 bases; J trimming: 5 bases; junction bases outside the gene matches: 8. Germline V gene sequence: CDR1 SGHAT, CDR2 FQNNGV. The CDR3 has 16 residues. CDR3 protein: CASSFPLAGLGDTQYF. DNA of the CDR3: TGTGCCAGCAGCTTCCCACTAGCGGGGTTAGGAGATACGCAGTATTTT. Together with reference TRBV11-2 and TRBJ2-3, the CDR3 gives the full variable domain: EAGVAQSPRYKIIEKRQSVAFWCNPISGHATLYWYQQILGQGPKLLIQFQNNGVVDDSQLPKDRFSAERLKGVDSTLKIQPAKLEDSAVYLCASSFPLAGLGDTQYFGPGTRLTVL.

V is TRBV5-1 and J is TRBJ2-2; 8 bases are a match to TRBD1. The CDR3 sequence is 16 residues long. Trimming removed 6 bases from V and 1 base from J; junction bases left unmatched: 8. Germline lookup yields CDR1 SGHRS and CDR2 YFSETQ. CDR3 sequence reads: CASTTQGALNTGELFF. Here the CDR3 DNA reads TGCGCCAGCACAACTCAGGGGGCCCTGAACACCGGGGAGCTGTTTTTT.

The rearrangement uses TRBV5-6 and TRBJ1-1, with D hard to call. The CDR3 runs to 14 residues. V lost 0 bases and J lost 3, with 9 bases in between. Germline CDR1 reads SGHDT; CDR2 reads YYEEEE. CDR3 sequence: CASSLEAGYTEAFF. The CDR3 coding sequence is TGTGCCAGCAGCTTGGAGGCGGGCTACACTGAAGCTTTCTTT.

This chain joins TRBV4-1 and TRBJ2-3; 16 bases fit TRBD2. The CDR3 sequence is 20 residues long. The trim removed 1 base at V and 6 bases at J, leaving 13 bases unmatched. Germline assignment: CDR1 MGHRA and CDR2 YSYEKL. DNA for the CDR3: TGCGCCAGCAGCCAAGCACCCGGGACTAGCGGGAGGGCATATATGGATACGCAGTATTTT. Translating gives CASSQAPGTSGRAYMDTQYF.

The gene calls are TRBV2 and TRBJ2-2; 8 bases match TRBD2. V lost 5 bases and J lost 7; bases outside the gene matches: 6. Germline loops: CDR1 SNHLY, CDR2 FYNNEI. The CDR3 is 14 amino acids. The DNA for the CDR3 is TGTGCCAGCAGTCCCCGGGAGGGCGGCGGGGAGCTGTTTTTT. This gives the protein CASSPREGGGELFF.

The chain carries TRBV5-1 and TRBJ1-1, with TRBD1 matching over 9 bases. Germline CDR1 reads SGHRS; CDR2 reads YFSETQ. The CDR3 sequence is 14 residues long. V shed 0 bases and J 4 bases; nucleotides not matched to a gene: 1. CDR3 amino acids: CASSLDRGRTEAFF. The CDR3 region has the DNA TGCGCCAGCAGCTTGGACAGGGGGCGCACTGAAGCTTTCTTT.

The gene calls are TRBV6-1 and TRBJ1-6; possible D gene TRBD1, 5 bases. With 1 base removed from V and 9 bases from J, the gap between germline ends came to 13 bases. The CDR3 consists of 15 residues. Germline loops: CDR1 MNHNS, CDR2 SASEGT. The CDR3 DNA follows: TGTGCCAGCAGTGAAGGGGGCCTAGGATTTTCACCCCTCCACTTT. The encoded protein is CASSEGGLGFSPLHF.

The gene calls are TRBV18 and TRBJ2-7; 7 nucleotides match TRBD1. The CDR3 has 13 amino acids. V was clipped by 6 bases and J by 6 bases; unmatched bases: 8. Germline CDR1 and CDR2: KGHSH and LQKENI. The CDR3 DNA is TGTGCCAGCTCCCCGAGGGGACAGTTCGAGCAGTACTTC. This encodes CASSPRGQFEQYF.

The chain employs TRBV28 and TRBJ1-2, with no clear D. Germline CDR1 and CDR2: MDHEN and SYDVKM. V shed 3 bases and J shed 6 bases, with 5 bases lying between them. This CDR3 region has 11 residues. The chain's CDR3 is CASSFPDGYTF. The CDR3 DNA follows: TGTGCCAGCAGTTTCCCGGATGGCTACACCTTC.

The CDR3 here is CASSLDWGPYEQYF. The CDR3 DNA follows: TGCGCCAGCAGCCTGGACTGGGGGCCCTACGAGCAGTACTTC. The chain joins TRBV5-1 to TRBJ2-7; weak D call: TRBD1 (6 bases). In germline, CDR1 is SGHRS, CDR2 YFSETQ. This CDR3 has 14 residues. With 4 bases removed from V and 2 bases from J, the gap between germline ends came to 13 bases.

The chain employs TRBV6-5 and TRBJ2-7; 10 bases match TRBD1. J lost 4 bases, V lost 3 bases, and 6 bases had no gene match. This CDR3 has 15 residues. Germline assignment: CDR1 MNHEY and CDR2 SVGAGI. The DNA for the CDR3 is TGTGCCAGCAGTTATGGGACAGGGGATCTTTACGAGCAGTACTTC. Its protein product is CASSYGTGDLYEQYF.

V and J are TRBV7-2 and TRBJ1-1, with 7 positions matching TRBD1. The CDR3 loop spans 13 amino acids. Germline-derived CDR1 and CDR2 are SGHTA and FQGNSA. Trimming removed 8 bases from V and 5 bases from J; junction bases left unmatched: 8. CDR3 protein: CASGETGLTEAFF. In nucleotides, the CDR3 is TGTGCCAGCGGGGAGACAGGGCTAACTGAAGCTTTCTTT. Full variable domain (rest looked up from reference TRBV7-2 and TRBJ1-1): GAGVSQSPSNKVTEKGKDVELRCDPISGHTALYWYRQSLGQGLEFLIYFQGNSAPDKSGLPSDRFSAERTGGSVSTLTIQRTQQEDSAVYLCASGETGLTEAFFGQGTRLTVV.

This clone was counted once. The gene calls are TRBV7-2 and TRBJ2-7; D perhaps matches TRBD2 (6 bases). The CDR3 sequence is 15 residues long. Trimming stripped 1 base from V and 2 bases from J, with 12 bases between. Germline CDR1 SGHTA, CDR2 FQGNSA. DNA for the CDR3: TGTGCCAGCAGCTTAGGTCTAGCGCGTACCTACGAGCAGTACTTC. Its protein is CASSLGLARTYEQYF.

DNA for the CDR3: TGTGCCTGGAGTGTAGGACAGGGGAGTGGGGAGACCCAGTACTTC. It encodes CAWSVGQGSGETQYF. V and J are TRBV30 and TRBJ2-5; 9 bases fit TRBD1. CDR1 and CDR2 (germline): GTSNPN, SVGIG (reference sequence). The CDR3 loop spans 15 amino acids. V shed 0 bases and J 5 bases; nucleotides not matched to a gene: 7.

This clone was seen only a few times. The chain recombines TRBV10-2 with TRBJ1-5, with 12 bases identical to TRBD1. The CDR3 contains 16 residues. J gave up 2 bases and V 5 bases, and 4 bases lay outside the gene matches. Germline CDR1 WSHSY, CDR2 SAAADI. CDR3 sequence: CASSTGTGGRNQPQHF. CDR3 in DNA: TGCGCCAGCAGTACTGGGACAGGGGGCCGCAATCAGCCCCAGCATTTT.

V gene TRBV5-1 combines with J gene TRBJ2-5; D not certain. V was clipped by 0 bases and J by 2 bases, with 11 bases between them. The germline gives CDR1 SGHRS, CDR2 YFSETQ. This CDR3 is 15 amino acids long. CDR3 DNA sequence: TGCGCCAGCAGCTTGGCCGTAACTTTGCAAGAGACCCAGTACTTC. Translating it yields CASSLAVTLQETQYF.

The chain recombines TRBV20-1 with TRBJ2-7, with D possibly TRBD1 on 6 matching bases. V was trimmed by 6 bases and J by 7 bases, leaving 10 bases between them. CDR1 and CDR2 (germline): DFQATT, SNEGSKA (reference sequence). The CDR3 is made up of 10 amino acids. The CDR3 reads CSASGTEQYF. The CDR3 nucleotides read TGCAGTGCGAGTGGGACAGAGCAGTACTTC.

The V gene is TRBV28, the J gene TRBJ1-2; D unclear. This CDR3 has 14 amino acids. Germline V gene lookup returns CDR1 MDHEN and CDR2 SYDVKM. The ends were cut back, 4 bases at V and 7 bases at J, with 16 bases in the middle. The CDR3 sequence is CASSSSGVSAGYTF. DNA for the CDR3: TGTGCCAGCAGTTCCTCGGGAGTGAGTGCTGGCTACACCTTC.

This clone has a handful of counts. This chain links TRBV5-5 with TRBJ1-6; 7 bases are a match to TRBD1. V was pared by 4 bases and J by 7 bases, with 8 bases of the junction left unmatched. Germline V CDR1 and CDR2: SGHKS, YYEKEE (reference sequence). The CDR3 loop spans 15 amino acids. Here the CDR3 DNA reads TGTGCCAGCAGCGTTTCCGGGACAGAGAATTCACCCCTCCACTTT. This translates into CASSVSGTENSPLHF.

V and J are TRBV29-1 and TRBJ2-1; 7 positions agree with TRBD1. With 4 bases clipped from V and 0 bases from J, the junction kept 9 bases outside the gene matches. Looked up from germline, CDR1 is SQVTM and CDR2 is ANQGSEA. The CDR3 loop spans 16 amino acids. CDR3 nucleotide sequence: TGCAGCGTTGTCTTGGGACAGCCAAGCTCCTACAATGAGCAGTTCTTC. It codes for CSVVLGQPSSYNEQFF.

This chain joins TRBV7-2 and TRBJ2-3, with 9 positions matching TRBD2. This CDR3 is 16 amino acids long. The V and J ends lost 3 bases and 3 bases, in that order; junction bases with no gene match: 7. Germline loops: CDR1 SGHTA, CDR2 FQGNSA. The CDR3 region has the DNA TGTGCCAGCAGCTTTGGAGGACTAGCGTTGACAGATACGCAGTATTTT. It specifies CASSFGGLALTDTQYF.